This is a list of T cell receptor beta chains from one sample in a study of CD8+CD57+ T cells in acquired aplastic anemia. TCRdb re-called the reads through MiXCR, storing one row per CDR3 protein. The sample lists a few hundred thousand distinct CDR3 sequences, around 30% occurring once. The specimen sequenced was sorted CD4+, CD8+, or CD8+CD57+ T cells (not recorded which) from PBMCs. These receptors were collected from a human donor with aplastic anemia. Both conserved end residues are part of each CDR3. Fields, in order: V gene, J gene, CDR3 protein.

>TRBV20-1|TRBJ1-1
CSARDRSRDTLEAFF
>TRBV24-1|TRBJ2-5
CATSRGGASSETQYF
>TRBV4-3|TRBJ2-5
CASSQGGGALGTQYF
>TRBV9|TRBJ2-5
CASSVTPGQQETQYF
>TRBV11-1|TRBJ1-6
CASGLGTGKSNSPLHF
>TRBV9|TRBJ2-2
CASSVASAGGELFF
>TRBV2|TRBJ2-5
CASSEQGGQETQYF
>TRBV20-1|TRBJ2-7
CSARDYGRGRSYEQYF
>TRBV2|TRBJ1-4
CARGTTNEKLFF
>TRBV30|TRBJ1-6
CAWRKLERPLHF
>TRBV3-1|TRBJ2-6
CASSQVRDRNPGANVLTF
>TRBV19|TRBJ2-2
CASSIVTTEITGELFF
>TRBV7-6|TRBJ2-7
CASSLSGLAGAGLKQYF
>TRBV29-1|TRBJ1-1
CSVEGEGTEAFF
>TRBV20-1|TRBJ1-1
CSVKYRGRRNTEAFF
>TRBV6-2/TRBV6-3|TRBJ1-5
CASRWDSYNQPQRF
>TRBV15|TRBJ1-2
CATSRDLGPYGYTF
>TRBV15|TRBJ1-4
CATSRGAGATNEKLFF
>TRBV20-1|TRBJ2-7
CSAKRTSGTSNEQYF
>TRBV15|TRBJ1-5
CATSREGGKGNNQPQHF
>TRBV3-1|TRBJ2-7
CASSQDPFGRRGSYEQYF
>TRBV29-1|TRBJ1-2
CSVGGNYGYTF
>TRBV10-3|TRBJ1-5
CAISPAGSNQPQHF
>TRBV19|TRBJ2-3
CASSRPQGSSTDTQYF
>TRBV20-1|TRBJ1-6
CSARESSNGDSPLHF